The T cell receptor beta chain under discussion was sequenced for a study of T cell responses to AZD1222 COVID-19 vaccine. Overall study results and limits: At study baseline, merely six AZD1222 recipients were seropositive. There were mostly white British donors and more females than males, and clonal diversity was possibly underestimated.

With respect to this clone: The target antigen is unknown.

The assay was immunoSEQ multiplex PCR, and TCRdb's table has in-frame clones only and misses some. The top ten clones hold about 3% of a sample with about 140,000 clones, around 90% of them seen once. CDR1 and CDR2 (germline): SQVTM, ANQGSEA. This CDR3 contains 12 residues. The V end was cut by 4 bases, the J end by 1 base, with 6 bases between. This clonotype was obtained from an adult who received the AZD1222 COVID-19 vaccine. Sequencing used peripheral blood, obtained 28 days after the second AZD1222 dose. V usage is TRBV29-1 and J usage is TRBJ2-3; D gene uncertain. The CDR3 DNA reads as TGCAGCGTTGGAATCGGCACAGATACGCAGTATTTT. Its translation is CSVGIGTDTQYF.